Included here is one T cell receptor (beta chain) sequence, with context. The target of this receptor is not known. Base qualities were left out, and no much larger clone turns up one base away. Reading the germline V gene gives CDR1 MDHEN and CDR2 SYDVKM. V has 7 bases trimmed and J has 6 bases trimmed; junction bases matching no gene number 7. Its CDR3 holds 14 amino acids, cysteine through phenylalanine. The kept DNA is CDR3 alone, 42 bases in frame from the first base. The data were obtained in a study of blood T cell repertoires in COVID-19 (dated by TCRdb to the early 2020s). Broadly, across the study: The collaborator samples originated in the United States, Italy and Spain and spanned the acute and convalescent phases of COVID-19. The samples were drawn from two sources: the first 160 participants of the ongoing ImmuneRACE study, and some 1,300 subjects contributed by 6 global collaborators. HLA class I and class II types, where available, came from metadata supplied by the sample provider rather than from assay-based typing. The prospective study material was composed of cDNA or gDNA derived from T cells, B-cell-depleted T cells, or PBMCs. The repertoires were made available in a free public database intended to serve as a resource for research on the immune response to SARS-CoV-2. Subjects who had been exposed to COVID-19, were actively infected with it, or had recovered from it provided the deeply sampled blood TCRbeta repertoires that made up the dataset. A de-identified subject ID, COVID-19 status, age in years and sex were almost always included in the sample metadata. General study outcomes and caveats: How much clinical and demographic metadata was included differed by source and by participant, and the metadata was provided uncurated.

The immunoSEQ Assay, a bias-controlled multiplex PCR, was used to amplify TCRbeta CDR3 regions from genomic DNA. Per the source publication's procedure: Nucleated cell counts per sample were estimated from amplification of reference gene primers within the assay. To quantify the absolute abundance of each unique TCRbeta CDR3 rearrangement, sequence reads were collapsed and filtered. For each sample, productive Simpson clonality was calculated by taking the square root of Simpson's diversity index across productive rearrangements. TCRdb limited this immuneACCESS table to in-frame rearrangements with V and J called. A share of clones is missing; checked studies link under half to unresolved V genes, and the rest is unexplained. D and trimming come from the DNA, and the V and J calls and clone size come from that table. This sample has about 120,000 clones in its table, and about 89% of those were observed once. More than 9.5% of the sample goes to the ten largest clones.

At one collaborating source in Seattle, patients were enrolled during active infection and were followed longitudinally through the course of disease. Collaborating institutions collected whole blood in K2EDTA tubes following their own protocols. For TCRbeta analysis, collaborator samples were shipped as frozen whole blood, as isolated PBMCs, or as DNA extracted from either sample type. Sequencing was done on a sample of peripheral blood. The origin of this receptor is a woman aged 65 to 85 with COVID-19, enrolled during active disease. Rearrangement joined TRBV28 to TRBJ2-4, with TRBD2 matching 9 junction bases. In nucleotide form, the sequence is TGTGCCAGCAAAGGCGGGGGGGACCCAAACATTCAGTACTTC. Its protein product is CASKGGGDPNIQYF.